This T cell receptor beta chain was sequenced for a study of CD8 T cells in ankylosing spondylitis (dated by TCRdb to about 2017). Regarding the research as a whole: To find TCR variants linked to disease, the study profiled T cell receptor beta repertoires in ankylosing spondylitis patients and healthy donors. The whole study cohort included about a hundred healthy donors and around 25 ankylosing spondylitis patients. Peripheral blood was sampled, and synovial fluid was additionally collected from ankylosing spondylitis patients.

What the authors observed across the whole study: Some motif variants had previously been reported in the synovial fluid and blood of reactive arthritis patients, which suggests shared mechanisms of disease initiation. The disease-linked clones showed a CD8+ phenotype and occurred at relatively low frequencies in peripheral blood. Blood from ankylosing spondylitis patients appeared to be characterized by a TCR beta motif composed of about 8 highly homologous amino acid variants. According to the report, matched synovial fluid samples from ankylosing spondylitis patients were significantly enriched for the disease-linked clones.

V lost 0 bases and J lost 4 bases; the stretch between them is 11 bases long. Reading the germline V gene gives CDR1 SGHRS and CDR2 YFSETQ. The CDR3 runs 15 residues from the cysteine to the phenylalanine. Kept here is only the CDR3 DNA, which spans 45 bases and is read in frame from base 1. TCRdb shows the sequencer as Illumina HiSeq 2500. Quantitative 5'-RACE with molecular barcodes was used to prepare TCR beta libraries. As for how the authors treated the data: A new computational method, built on a probabilistic model of VDJ rearrangement, was used to identify disease-linked TCR variants. TCRdb itself trimmed the public reads at Q25 with fastp, ran MiXCR and retained productive beta chains. Merged by CDR3 protein, the rows form single entries marked with the most common genes and DNA. The V and J calls follow TCRdb's processing rather than the paper's. This sample holds a few hundred thousand distinct CDR3 sequences; under 20% were observed only once. 0.95% to 1.1% of the sample is in the top ten clones.

This clonotype has a count of ten or more. It lacks a known antigen. No clone much larger than this one lies a single base away; base qualities are absent. The clonotype was recovered from a male donor with ankylosing spondylitis. The sequence is built from TRBV5-1 and TRBJ1-3; TRBD1 is perhaps the D gene, given 5 matching bases. The material sequenced was blood, either unsorted or a sorted T cell fraction (not recorded which). This receptor carries the CDR3 CASSLEGASGNTIYF. Read as DNA, the sequence is TGCGCCAGCAGCTTGGAAGGGGCTTCAGGAAACACCATATATTTT.